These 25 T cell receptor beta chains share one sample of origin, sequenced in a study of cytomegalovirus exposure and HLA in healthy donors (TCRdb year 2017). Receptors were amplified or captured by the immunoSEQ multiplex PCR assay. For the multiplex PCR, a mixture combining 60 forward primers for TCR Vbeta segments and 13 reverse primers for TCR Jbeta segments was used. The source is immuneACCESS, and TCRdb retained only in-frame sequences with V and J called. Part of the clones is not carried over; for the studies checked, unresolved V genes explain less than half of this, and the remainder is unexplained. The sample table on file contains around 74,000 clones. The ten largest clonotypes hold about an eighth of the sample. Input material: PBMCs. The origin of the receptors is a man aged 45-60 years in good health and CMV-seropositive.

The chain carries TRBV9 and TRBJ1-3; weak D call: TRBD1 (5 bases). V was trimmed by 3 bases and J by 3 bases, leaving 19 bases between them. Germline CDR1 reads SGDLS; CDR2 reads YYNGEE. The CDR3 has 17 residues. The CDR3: CASSGYGGTQGGNTIYF. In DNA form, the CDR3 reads TGTGCCAGCAGCGGATATGGGGGGACGCAAGGTGGAAACACCATATATTTT.

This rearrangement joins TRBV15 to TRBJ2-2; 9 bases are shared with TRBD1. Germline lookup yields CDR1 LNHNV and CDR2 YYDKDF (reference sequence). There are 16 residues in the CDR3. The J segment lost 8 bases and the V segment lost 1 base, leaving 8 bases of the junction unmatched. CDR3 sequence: CATSRVVYRGPGELFF. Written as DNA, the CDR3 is TGTGCCACCAGCAGAGTGGTGTACAGGGGGCCGGGGGAGCTGTTTTTT. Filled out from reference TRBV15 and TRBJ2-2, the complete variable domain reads DAMVIQNPRYQVTQFGKPVTLSCSQTLNHNVMYWYQQKSSQAPKLLFHYYDKDFNNEADTPDNFQSRRPNTSFCFLDIRSPGLGDTAMYLCATSRVVYRGPGELFFGEGSRLTVL.

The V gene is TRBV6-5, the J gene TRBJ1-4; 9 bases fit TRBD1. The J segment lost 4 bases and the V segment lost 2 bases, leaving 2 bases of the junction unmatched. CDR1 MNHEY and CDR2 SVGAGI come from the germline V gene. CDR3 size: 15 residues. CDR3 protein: CASSYGTGFNEKLFF. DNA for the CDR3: TGTGCCAGCAGTTACGGGACAGGGTTTAATGAAAAACTGTTTTTT.

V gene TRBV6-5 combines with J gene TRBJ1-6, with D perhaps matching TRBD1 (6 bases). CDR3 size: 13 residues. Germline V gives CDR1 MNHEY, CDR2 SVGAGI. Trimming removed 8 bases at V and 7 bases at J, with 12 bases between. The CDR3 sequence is CASLQGINSPLHF. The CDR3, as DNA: TGTGCCAGCTTACAGGGAATAAATTCACCCCTCCACTTT.

The CDR3 DNA reads TGTGCCAGTAGCCGAACAGGGAGAAGCCAAGAGACCCAGTACTTC. Protein: CASSRTGRSQETQYF. The rearrangement joins TRBV19 to TRBJ2-5, with TRBD1 as a possible D gene (6 bases). Germline V gives CDR1 LNHDA, CDR2 SQIVND (reference sequence). The V end lost 6 bases, the J end lost 1 base, and 15 bases lay between the germline ends. The CDR3 has 15 residues. The variable domain in full, completed from reference TRBV19 and TRBJ2-5, reads DGGITQSPKYLFRKEGQNVTLSCEQNLNHDAMYWYRQDPGQGLRLIYYSQIVNDFQKGDIAEGYSVSREKKESFPLTVTSAQKNPTAFYLCASSRTGRSQETQYFGPGTRLLVL.

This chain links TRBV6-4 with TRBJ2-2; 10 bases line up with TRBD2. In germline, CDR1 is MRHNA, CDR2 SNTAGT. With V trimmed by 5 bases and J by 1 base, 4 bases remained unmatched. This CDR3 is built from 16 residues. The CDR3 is CASSRLAGENTGELFF. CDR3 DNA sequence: TGTGCCAGCAGTCGGCTAGCGGGGGAGAACACCGGGGAGCTGTTTTTT.

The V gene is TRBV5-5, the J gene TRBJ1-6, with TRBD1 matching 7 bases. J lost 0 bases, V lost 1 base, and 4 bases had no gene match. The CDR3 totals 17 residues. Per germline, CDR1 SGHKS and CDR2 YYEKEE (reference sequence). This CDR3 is CASSLPGGSSYNSPLHF. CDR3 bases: TGTGCCAGCAGCTTGCCAGGGGGTAGCTCCTATAATTCACCCCTCCACTTT.

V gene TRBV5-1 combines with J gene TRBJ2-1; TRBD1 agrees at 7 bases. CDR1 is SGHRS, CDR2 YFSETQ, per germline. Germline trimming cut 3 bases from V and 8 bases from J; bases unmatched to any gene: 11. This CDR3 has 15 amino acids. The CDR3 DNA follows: TGCGCCAGCAGCTACCTCTTGGACAGGAGCGATGAGCAGTTCTTC. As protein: CASSYLLDRSDEQFF.

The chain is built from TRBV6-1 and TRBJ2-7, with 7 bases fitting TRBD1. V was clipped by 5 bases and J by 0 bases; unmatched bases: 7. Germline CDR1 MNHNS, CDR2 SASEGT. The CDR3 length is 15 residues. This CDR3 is CASSFRGQASYEQYV. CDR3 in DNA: TGTGCCAGCAGTTTCAGAGGACAGGCCTCCTACGAGCAGTACGTC.

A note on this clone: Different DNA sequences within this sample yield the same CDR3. The CDR3 sequence: CASSITGNQPQHF. DNA of the CDR3: TGTGCCAGTAGTATCACTGGCAATCAGCCCCAGCATTTT. V and J are TRBV19 and TRBJ1-5, with D uncertain. Germline loops: CDR1 LNHDA, CDR2 SQIVND (reference sequence). The CDR3 consists of 13 residues. Deletions cut 3 bases from V and 2 bases from J, with 5 bases between.

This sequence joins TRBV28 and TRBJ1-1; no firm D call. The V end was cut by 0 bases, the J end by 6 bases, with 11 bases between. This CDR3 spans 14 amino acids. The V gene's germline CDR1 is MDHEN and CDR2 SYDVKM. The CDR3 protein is CASSLWRDEAEAFF. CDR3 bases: TGTGCCAGCAGTTTATGGAGGGATGAGGCTGAAGCTTTCTTT. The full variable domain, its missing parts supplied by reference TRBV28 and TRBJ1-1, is DVKVTQSSRYLVKRTGEKVFLECVQDMDHENMFWYRQDPGLGLRLIYFSYDVKMKEKGDIPEGYSVSREKKERFSLILESASTNQTSMYLCASSLWRDEAEAFFGQGTRLTVV.

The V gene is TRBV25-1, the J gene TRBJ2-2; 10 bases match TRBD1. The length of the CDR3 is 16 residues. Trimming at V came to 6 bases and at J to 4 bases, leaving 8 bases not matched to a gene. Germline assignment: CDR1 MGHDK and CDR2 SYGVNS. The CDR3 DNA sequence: TGTGCCAGCAGCCAGATGGACAGGGGGTCCACCGGGGAGCTGTTTTTT. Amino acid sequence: CASSQMDRGSTGELFF.

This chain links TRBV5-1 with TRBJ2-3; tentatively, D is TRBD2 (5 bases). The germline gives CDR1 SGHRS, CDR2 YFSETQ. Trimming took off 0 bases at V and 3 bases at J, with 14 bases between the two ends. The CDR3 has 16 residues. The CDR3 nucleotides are TGCGCCAGCAGCTTGGGAGCGGAGGCTGATACAGATACGCAGTATTTT. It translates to CASSLGAEADTDTQYF.

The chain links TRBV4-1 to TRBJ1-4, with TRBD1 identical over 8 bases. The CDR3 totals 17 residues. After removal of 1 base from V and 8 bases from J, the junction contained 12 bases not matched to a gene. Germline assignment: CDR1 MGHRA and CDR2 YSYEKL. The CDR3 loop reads CASSQANFGSGGEKLFF. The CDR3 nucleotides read TGCGCCAGCAGCCAAGCTAACTTCGGGTCAGGGGGCGAAAAACTGTTTTTT.

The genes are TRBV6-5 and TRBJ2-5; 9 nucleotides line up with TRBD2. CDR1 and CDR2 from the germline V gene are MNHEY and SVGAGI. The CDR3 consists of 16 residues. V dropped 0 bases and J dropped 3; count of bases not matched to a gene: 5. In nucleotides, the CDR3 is TGTGCCAGCAGTTACTCAGGGGTAGCGGGAGAAGAGACCCAGTACTTC. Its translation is CASSYSGVAGEETQYF.

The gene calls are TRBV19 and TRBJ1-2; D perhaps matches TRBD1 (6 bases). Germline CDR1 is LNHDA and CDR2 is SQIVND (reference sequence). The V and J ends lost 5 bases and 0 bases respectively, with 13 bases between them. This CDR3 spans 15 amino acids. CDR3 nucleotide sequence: TGTGCCAGTAGTCCCCGAGGGACATCTAACTATGGCTACACCTTC. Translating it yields CASSPRGTSNYGYTF. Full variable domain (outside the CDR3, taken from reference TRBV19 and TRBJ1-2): DGGITQSPKYLFRKEGQNVTLSCEQNLNHDAMYWYRQDPGQGLRLIYYSQIVNDFQKGDIAEGYSVSREKKESFPLTVTSAQKNPTAFYLCASSPRGTSNYGYTFGSGTRLTVV.

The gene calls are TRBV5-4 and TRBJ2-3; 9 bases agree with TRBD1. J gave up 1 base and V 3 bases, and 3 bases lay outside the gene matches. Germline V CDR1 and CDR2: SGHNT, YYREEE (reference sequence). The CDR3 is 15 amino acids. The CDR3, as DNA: TGTGCCAGCAGCTCCGGACAGGGGCGCACAGATACGCAGTATTTT. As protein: CASSSGQGRTDTQYF.

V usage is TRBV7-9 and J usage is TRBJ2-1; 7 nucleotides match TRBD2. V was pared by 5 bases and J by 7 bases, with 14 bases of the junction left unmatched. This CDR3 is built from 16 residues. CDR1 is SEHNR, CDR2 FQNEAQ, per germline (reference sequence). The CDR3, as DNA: TGTGCCAGCAGCCCCCCTCTCGGCAGGGAGGGGAATGAGCAGTTCTTC. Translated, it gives CASSPPLGREGNEQFF.

The DNA for the CDR3 is TGCGCCAGCAGCTTGGAGGGACAGAACTATGGCTACACCTTC. It translates to CASSLEGQNYGYTF. The chain joins TRBV5-1 to TRBJ1-2; 7 nucleotides align to TRBD1. Germline CDR1 is SGHRS and CDR2 is YFSETQ. This CDR3 is 14 amino acids long. J lost 2 bases, V lost 0 bases, and 1 base had no gene match. Full variable domain (missing parts from reference TRBV5-1 and TRBJ1-2): KAGVTQTPRYLIKTRGQQVTLSCSPISGHRSVSWYQQTPGQGLQFLFEYFSETQRNKGNFPGRFSGRQFSNSRSEMNVSTLELGDSALYLCASSLEGQNYGYTFGSGTRLTVV.

CDR3 DNA sequence: TGTGCCAGCAGCGTATTCGGGGGCACTGAAGCTTTCTTT. This codes for CASSVFGGTEAFF. This chain joins TRBV14 and TRBJ1-1; TRBD1 might be the D (5 bases). V gave up 5 bases and J gave up 4 bases, with 11 bases separating them. The CDR3 consists of 13 residues. Germline V gene lookup returns CDR1 SGHDN and CDR2 FVKESK.

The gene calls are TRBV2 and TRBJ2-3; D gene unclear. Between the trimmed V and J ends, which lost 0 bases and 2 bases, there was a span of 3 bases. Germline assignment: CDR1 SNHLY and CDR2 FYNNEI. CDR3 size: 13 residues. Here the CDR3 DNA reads TGTGCCAGCAGTGAAGCCTTCACAGATACGCAGTATTTT. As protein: CASSEAFTDTQYF.

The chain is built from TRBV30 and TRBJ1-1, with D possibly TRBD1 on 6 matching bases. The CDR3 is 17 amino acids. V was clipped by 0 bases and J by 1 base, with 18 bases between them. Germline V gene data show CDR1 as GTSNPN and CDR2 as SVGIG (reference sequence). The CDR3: CAWSVRRGSMRNTEAFF. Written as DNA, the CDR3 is TGTGCCTGGAGTGTACGAAGGGGGTCAATGAGGAACACTGAAGCTTTCTTT.

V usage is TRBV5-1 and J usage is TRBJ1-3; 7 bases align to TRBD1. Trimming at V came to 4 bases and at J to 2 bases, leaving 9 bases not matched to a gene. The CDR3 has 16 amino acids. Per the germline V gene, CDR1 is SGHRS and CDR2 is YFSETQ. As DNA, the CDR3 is TGCGCCAGCAGCCACGGGACAGTGATAACTGGAAACACCATATATTTT. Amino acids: CASSHGTVITGNTIYF. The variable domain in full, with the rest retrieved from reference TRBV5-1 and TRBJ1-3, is KAGVTQTPRYLIKTRGQQVTLSCSPISGHRSVSWYQQTPGQGLQFLFEYFSETQRNKGNFPGRFSGRQFSNSRSEMNVSTLELGDSALYLCASSHGTVITGNTIYFGEGSWLTVV.

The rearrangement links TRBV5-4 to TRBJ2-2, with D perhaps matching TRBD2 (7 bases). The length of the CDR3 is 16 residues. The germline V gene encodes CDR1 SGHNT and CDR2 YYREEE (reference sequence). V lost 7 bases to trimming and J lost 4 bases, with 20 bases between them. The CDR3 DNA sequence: TGTGCCAGCGCCCCGGGGGGACAAGACACCACCGGGGAGCTGTTTTTT. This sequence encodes CASAPGGQDTTGELFF. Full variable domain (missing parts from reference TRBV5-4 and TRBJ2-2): ETGVTQSPTHLIKTRGQQVTLRCSSQSGHNTVSWYQQALGQGPQFIFQYYREEENGRGNFPPRFSGLQFPNYSSELNVNALELDDSALYLCASAPGGQDTTGELFFGEGSRLTVL.

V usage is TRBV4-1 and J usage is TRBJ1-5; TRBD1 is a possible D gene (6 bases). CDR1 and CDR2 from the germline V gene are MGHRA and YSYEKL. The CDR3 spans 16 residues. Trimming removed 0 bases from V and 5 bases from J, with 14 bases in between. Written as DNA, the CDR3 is TGCGCCAGCAGCCAAGATGGGGGGGGCGCGGATCAGCCCCAGCATTTT. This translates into CASSQDGGGADQPQHF.